These 29 T cell receptor beta chains came from one sample sequenced in a study of cytomegalovirus exposure and HLA in healthy donors. It was with 60 Vbeta and 13 Jbeta primers that the PCR ran. Libraries were prepared by immunoSEQ multiplex PCR; TCRdb keeps only in-frame clonotypes and omits some of them. The sample lists about 160,000 clones; about 80% were seen once. The sample comprised PBMCs. These receptors originate from a woman aged 45-60 years in good health and CMV-seronegative.

This chain joins TRBV11-2 and TRBJ1-1, with D uncertain. CDR3 length: 15 residues. The germline CDR1 and CDR2 sequences are SGHAT and FQNNGV. Trimming shortened V by 1 base and J by 1 base, and 10 bases separated the two germline ends. The CDR3 spells CASSLAAQWNTEAFF. For the CDR3, the DNA is TGTGCCAGCAGCTTAGCAGCGCAGTGGAACACTGAAGCTTTCTTT.

This chain links TRBV6-1 with TRBJ2-5; D is unresolved. Trimming took 2 bases from V and 5 from J, leaving 18 bases between them. CDR3 size: 16 residues. Germline V CDR1 and CDR2: MNHNS, SASEGT. CDR3 sequence: CASSESINSGWETQYF. The CDR3 DNA is TGTGCCAGCAGTGAAAGTATTAACTCGGGTTGGGAGACCCAGTACTTC.

Regarding this clone: The same CDR3 is also encoded by other DNA sequences in this sample. The chain recombines TRBV18 with TRBJ2-5, with D unclear. The CDR3 consists of 13 residues. V was shortened by 2 bases and J by 3 bases, with 7 bases between the two germline ends. Germline V CDR1 and CDR2: KGHSH, LQKENI. The CDR3: CASSPGQKETQYF. In DNA, the CDR3 is TGTGCCAGCTCACCAGGGCAGAAAGAGACCCAGTACTTC. Drawing the rest from reference TRBV18 and TRBJ2-5, the complete variable domain is NAGVMQNPRHLVRRRGQEARLRCSPMKGHSHVYWYRQLPEEGLKFMVYLQKENIIDESGMPKERFSAEFPKEGPSILRIQQVVRGDSAAYFCASSPGQKETQYFGPGTRLLVL.

Only a few counts were recorded for this clone. J is TRBJ1-3 and V is TRBV19, with 8 positions matching TRBD1. CDR3 size: 15 residues. With 7 bases clipped from V and 12 bases from J, the junction kept 17 bases outside the gene matches. The germline V gene encodes CDR1 LNHDA and CDR2 SQIVND (reference sequence). The CDR3: CASTPRQGMEARIYF. In DNA, the CDR3 is TGTGCCAGTACCCCCCGACAGGGGATGGAGGCCCGCATATATTTT.

This chain connects TRBV29-1 to TRBJ2-1; perhaps TRBD1 as D (5 bases). This CDR3 comprises 14 residues. Germline V lookup: CDR1 SQVTM, CDR2 ANQGSEA. Between the trimmed V and J ends, which lost 3 bases and 0 bases, there was a span of 9 bases. The CDR3 DNA sequence: TGCAGCGTTGATCAGGGTGGCTCCTACAATGAGCAGTTCTTC. Its protein product is CSVDQGGSYNEQFF.

The rearrangement joins TRBV28 to TRBJ1-1; the D is unclear. V shed 5 bases and J shed 1 base, with 11 bases lying between them. The CDR3 contains 14 residues. CDR1 is MDHEN and CDR2 is SYDVKM in the germline V gene. As DNA, the CDR3 is TGTGCCAGCAGTCTTGGCGGTGGGAACACTGAAGCTTTCTTT. Translating gives CASSLGGGNTEAFF.

The chain combines TRBV11-3 with TRBJ2-3; 8 bases fit TRBD2. Germline V gives CDR1 SGHNT, CDR2 YENEEA. This CDR3 has 15 amino acids. J gave up 0 bases and V 3 bases, and 2 bases lay outside the gene matches. CDR3 nucleotides: TGTGCCAGCAGCTTCGCTAGCGGGAGCACAGATACGCAGTATTTT. Residues: CASSFASGSTDTQYF.

The genes are TRBV12-5 and TRBJ2-5; 8 nucleotides agree with TRBD2. Germline-derived CDR1 and CDR2 are LGHNT and FRNRAP. CDR3 length: 13 residues. Trimming at V came to 6 bases and at J to 4 bases, leaving 4 bases not matched to a gene. The CDR3 here is CASGAGGTETQYF. Written as DNA, the CDR3 is TGTGCTAGTGGGGCGGGAGGTACAGAGACCCAGTACTTC.

This chain links TRBV6-1 with TRBJ1-1; possible D gene TRBD1, 6 bases. Trimming shortened V by 6 bases and J by 2 bases, and 13 bases separated the two germline ends. The V gene's germline CDR1 is MNHNS and CDR2 SASEGT. The CDR3 is 14 amino acids. Here the CDR3 DNA reads TGTGCCAGCAGAACCGGACAGATCAACACTGAAGCTTTCTTT. Amino acids: CASRTGQINTEAFF.

V gene TRBV19 combines with J gene TRBJ1-2; 7 nucleotides agree with TRBD1. The J segment lost 7 bases and the V segment lost 6 bases, leaving 11 bases of the junction unmatched. The germline V gene encodes CDR1 LNHDA and CDR2 SQIVND (reference sequence). This CDR3 has 14 residues. CDR3 amino acids: CASRSLGQTIGYTF. In DNA form, the CDR3 reads TGTGCCAGTAGATCGCTGGGACAGACCATTGGCTACACCTTC.

The V gene is TRBV27, the J gene TRBJ2-2, with 8 positions matching TRBD2. Trimming took 1 base from V and 6 from J; bases not matched to a gene: 13. The CDR3 totals 18 residues. Per the germline V gene, CDR1 is MNHEY and CDR2 is SMNVEV (reference sequence). CDR3 DNA sequence: TGTGCCAGCAGTTTATTGGGAAGCGGGGGAGGGCAGGCCGGGGAGCTGTTTTTT. It translates to CASSLLGSGGGQAGELFF.

J is TRBJ1-1 and V is TRBV15; TRBD1 matches 10 bases. The germline CDR1 and CDR2 sequences are LNHNV and YYDKDF (reference sequence). The CDR3 consists of 17 residues. V shed 0 bases and J 1 base; nucleotides not matched to a gene: 5. Written as DNA, the CDR3 is TGTGCCACCAGCAGAGATCGACAGGGGGCGCGGAACACTGAAGCTTTCTTT. Its translation: CATSRDRQGARNTEAFF.

This clone has a handful of counts. The rearrangement uses TRBV5-1 and TRBJ1-3; the D is unclear. Germline CDR1 SGHRS, CDR2 YFSETQ. The CDR3 loop spans 14 amino acids. Trimming took off 4 bases at V and 0 bases at J, with 8 bases between the two ends. The CDR3 here is CASSMASSGNTIYF. Written as DNA, the CDR3 is TGCGCCAGCAGCATGGCCTCCTCTGGAAACACCATATATTTT.

This clone has more than one count but fewer than ten. V usage is TRBV10-1 and J usage is TRBJ2-1; TRBD2 matches 14 bases. Looked up from germline, CDR1 is WNHNN and CDR2 is SYGVQD (reference sequence). This CDR3 region has 16 residues. Losses at the gene ends were 0 bases for V and 8 bases for J; bases not matched to a gene: 3. The CDR3 loop reads CASSESTSGGADEQFF. DNA of the CDR3: TGCGCCAGCAGTGAGTCGACTAGCGGGGGGGCGGATGAGCAGTTCTTC.

The CDR3 nucleotides read TGTGCCAGCAGTGAGGGACTAGCGGGGGGGGTCGAGCAGTACTTC. Its translation is CASSEGLAGGVEQYF. This chain connects TRBV2 to TRBJ2-5; 16 bases agree with TRBD2. The J call may not be correct, given that the DNA end is closer to TRBJ2-7. Germline V CDR1 and CDR2: SNHLY, FYNNEI. The CDR3 has 15 amino acids.

The chain uses TRBV18 and TRBJ1-6, with D unresolved. Trimming shortened V by 3 bases and J by 1 base, and 13 bases separated the two germline ends. Per the germline V gene, CDR1 is KGHSH and CDR2 is LQKENI. The CDR3 loop spans 17 amino acids. The CDR3 coding sequence is TGTGCCAGCTCACCTTCCAGCGGCGGGTCCTATAATTCACCCCTCCACTTT. Its translation is CASSPSSGGSYNSPLHF.

Only a few counts were recorded for this clone. The chain employs TRBV6-1 and TRBJ2-1, with 13 bases aligning to TRBD2. This CDR3 has 15 amino acids. CDR1 is MNHNS, CDR2 SASEGT, per germline. V lost 10 bases and J lost 10; bases outside the gene matches: 13. In DNA form, the CDR3 reads TGTGCCACCATACCGGGACTAGCGGGGTCCGGGGAGCAGTTCTTC. As protein: CATIPGLAGSGEQFF.

The genes are TRBV5-1 and TRBJ2-1; 7 bases are shared with TRBD1. Germline V gene sequence: CDR1 SGHRS, CDR2 YFSETQ. V lost 2 bases to trimming and J lost 4 bases; unmatched junction nucleotides: 12. CDR3 size: 17 residues. CDR3 loop: CASSFTTGTDLYNEQFF. DNA for the CDR3: TGCGCCAGCAGCTTCACTACGGGGACAGATCTTTACAATGAGCAGTTCTTC.

This clone came up a few times. The chain joins TRBV5-5 to TRBJ2-5; D is unresolved. Germline CDR1 and CDR2: SGHKS and YYEKEE (reference sequence). V was pared by 4 bases and J by 1 base, with 11 bases between. The CDR3 loop spans 14 amino acids. The CDR3 DNA reads TGTGCCAGCAGCGGAACCGGGTCCCAAGAGACCCAGTACTTC. It encodes CASSGTGSQETQYF.

V gene TRBV5-1 combines with J gene TRBJ1-5, with D tentatively TRBD1 (5 bases). The CDR3 loop spans 14 amino acids. Trimming cost V 0 bases and J 2 bases, with 6 bases left between them. CDR1 and CDR2 (germline): SGHRS, YFSETQ. The CDR3 is CASSLETGNQPQHF. The CDR3 DNA is TGCGCCAGCAGCTTGGAGACAGGCAATCAGCCCCAGCATTTT.

The gene calls are TRBV15 and TRBJ2-7; D is ambiguous. The CDR3 is made up of 12 amino acids. With 0 bases removed from V and 7 bases from J, the gap between germline ends came to 7 bases. Germline V lookup: CDR1 LNHNV, CDR2 YYDKDF (reference sequence). As DNA, the CDR3 is TGTGCCACCAGCAGAGAGGCAGGAGAGCAGTACTTC. It yields the protein CATSREAGEQYF.

The J gene is TRBJ2-2, the V gene TRBV28; TRBD1 agrees at 9 bases. The germline gives CDR1 MDHEN, CDR2 SYDVKM. CDR3 size: 16 residues. V shed 5 bases, J shed 3 bases, and the junction held 7 bases outside the gene matches. CDR3 protein: CASSLAGTGYTGELFF. CDR3 DNA: TGTGCCAGCAGTCTAGCCGGGACAGGGTACACCGGGGAGCTGTTTTTT.

This rearrangement joins TRBV7-6 to TRBJ1-3, with D uncertain. V lost 6 bases and J lost 4, with 10 bases in between. This CDR3 is built from 13 residues. The germline V gene encodes CDR1 SGHVS and CDR2 FNYEAQ. The CDR3 protein is CASRSNLGNTIYF. The CDR3 DNA reads TGTGCCAGCAGATCAAACTTAGGAAACACCATATATTTT.

The V call is TRBV9, the J call TRBJ2-5, with 7 bases that match TRBD1. From germline, CDR1 is SGDLS and CDR2 YYNGEE. The CDR3 loop spans 15 amino acids. Losses at the gene ends were 4 bases for V and 5 bases for J; bases not matched to a gene: 11. The CDR3 nucleotides read TGTGCCAGCAGCCCCCGAGACAGGGTGGCGGAGACCCAGTACTTC. This translates into CASSPRDRVAETQYF. The whole variable domain, filled in from reference TRBV9 and TRBJ2-5, reads DSGVTQTPKHLITATGQRVTLRCSPRSGDLSVYWYQQSLDQGLQFLIQYYNGEERAKGNILERFSAQQFPDLHSELNLSSLELGDSALYFCASSPRDRVAETQYFGPGTRLLVL.

The chain links TRBV25-1 to TRBJ2-7; 8 bases line up with TRBD1. Germline CDR1 and CDR2: MGHDK and SYGVNS. V was clipped by 3 bases and J by 5 bases; unmatched bases: 9. This CDR3 is 15 amino acids long. The CDR3 bases are TGTGCCAGCAGTGACACCCGGACAGGGTCCAACGAGCAGTACTTC. It translates to CASSDTRTGSNEQYF.

This sequence joins TRBV9 and TRBJ2-1; weak D call: TRBD2 (5 bases). The CDR3 runs to 16 residues. V lost 2 bases to trimming and J lost 3 bases, with 15 bases between them. CDR1 and CDR2 from the germline V gene are SGDLS and YYNGEE. The CDR3 DNA reads as TGTGCCAGCAGCGTCGATCCGGGATCTTTCTACAATGAGCAGTTCTTC. This encodes CASSVDPGSFYNEQFF.

The chain links TRBV18 to TRBJ2-6; D perhaps matches TRBD2 (6 bases). CDR1 KGHSH and CDR2 LQKENI come from the germline V gene. V was clipped by 3 bases and J by 1 base, with 10 bases between them. This CDR3 spans 16 amino acids. The chain's CDR3 is CASSPQRESGANVLTF. CDR3 DNA sequence: TGTGCCAGCTCACCGCAACGGGAGTCTGGGGCCAACGTCCTGACTTTC.

The V gene is TRBV2, the J gene TRBJ1-4; 10 bases line up with TRBD1. CDR1 SNHLY and CDR2 FYNNEI come from the germline V gene. CDR3 length: 12 amino acids. V shed 6 bases, J shed 13 bases, and the junction held 5 bases outside the gene matches. The CDR3 sequence is CASSPTGGPLFF. DNA for the CDR3: TGTGCCAGCAGCCCGACAGGGGGCCCACTGTTTTTT.

Notes on this clone: This same CDR3 is encoded by further DNA sequences in the sample. This chain uses TRBV15 with TRBJ1-3; D call uncertain. The CDR3 runs to 15 residues. V was shortened by 1 base and J by 1 base, with 8 bases between the two germline ends. Germline V gene data show CDR1 as LNHNV and CDR2 as YYDKDF (reference sequence). The CDR3 region has the DNA TGTGCCACCAGCAGAGGAGGAGGTTCTGGAAACACCATATATTTT. Translation: CATSRGGGSGNTIYF.